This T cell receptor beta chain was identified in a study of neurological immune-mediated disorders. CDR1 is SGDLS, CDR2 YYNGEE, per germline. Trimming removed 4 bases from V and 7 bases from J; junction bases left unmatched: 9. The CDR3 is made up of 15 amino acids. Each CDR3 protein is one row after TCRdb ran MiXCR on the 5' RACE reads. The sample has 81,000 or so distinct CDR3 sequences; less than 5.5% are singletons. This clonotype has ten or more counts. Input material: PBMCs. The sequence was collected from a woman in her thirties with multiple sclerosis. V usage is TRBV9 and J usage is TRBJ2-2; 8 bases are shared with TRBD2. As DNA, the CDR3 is TGTGCCAGCAGCCCGGGGGGGGGCATTGACGGGGAGCTGTTTTTT. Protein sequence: CASSPGGGIDGELFF.